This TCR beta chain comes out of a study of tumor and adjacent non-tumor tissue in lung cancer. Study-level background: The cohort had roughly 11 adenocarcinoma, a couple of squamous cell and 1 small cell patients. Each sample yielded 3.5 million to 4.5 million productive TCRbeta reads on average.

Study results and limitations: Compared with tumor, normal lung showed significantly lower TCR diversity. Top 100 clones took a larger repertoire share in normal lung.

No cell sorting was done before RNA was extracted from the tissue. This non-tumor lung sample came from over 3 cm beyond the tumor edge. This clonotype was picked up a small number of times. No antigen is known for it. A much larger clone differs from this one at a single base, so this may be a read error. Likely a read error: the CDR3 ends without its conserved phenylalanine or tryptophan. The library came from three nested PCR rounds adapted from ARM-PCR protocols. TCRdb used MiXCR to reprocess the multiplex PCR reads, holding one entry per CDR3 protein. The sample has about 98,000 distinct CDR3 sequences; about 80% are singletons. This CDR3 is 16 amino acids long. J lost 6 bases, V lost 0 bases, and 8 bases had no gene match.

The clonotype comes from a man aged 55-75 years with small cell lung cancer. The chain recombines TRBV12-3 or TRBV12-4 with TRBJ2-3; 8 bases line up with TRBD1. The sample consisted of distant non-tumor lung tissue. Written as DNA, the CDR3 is TGTGCCAGCAGTTTAGCGCAAGGCAGGGGGCAGGATACGCAGTATTCT. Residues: CASSLAQGRGQDTQYS.